This entry lists 25 T cell receptor beta chains sequenced from one sample in a study of T-cell memory formation after mild COVID-19. TCRdb recomputed calls from the 5' RACE reads with MiXCR, one row per CDR3 protein. Altogether fewer than 250,000 distinct CDR3 sequences are present, approximately 15% being singletons, with the ten largest covering 2.1%. The material sequenced was PBMCs or a T cell subset sorted from them (not recorded which). These receptors came from an adult woman who had mild COVID-19 (a few samples of this study predate the infection). Cell type and time point are not known.

This rearrangement joins TRBV11-3 to TRBJ2-1; a possible D gene is TRBD1 (5 bases). Between the trimmed V and J ends, which lost 0 bases and 9 bases, there was a span of 12 bases. CDR1 is SGHNT, CDR2 YENEEA, per germline. The CDR3 runs 14 residues. The CDR3 spells CASSLDGSQGEQFF. In DNA form, the CDR3 reads TGTGCCAGCAGCTTAGATGGGTCCCAGGGTGAGCAGTTCTTC. Full variable domain (rest looked up from reference TRBV11-3 and TRBJ2-1): EAGVVQSPRYKIIEKKQPVAFWCNPISGHNTLYWYLQNLGQGPELLIRYENEEAVDDSQLPKDRFSAERLKGVDSTLKIQPAELGDSAVYLCASSLDGSQGEQFFGPGTRLTVL.

The chain employs TRBV3-1 and TRBJ2-5; D gene unclear. CDR1 is LGHDT, CDR2 YNNKEL, per germline (reference sequence). Trimming cost V 7 bases and J 1 base, with 13 bases left between them. CDR3 size: 14 residues. In DNA, the CDR3 is TGTGCCAGCAACAACCTCAGGAGCCAAGAGACCCAGTACTTC. Its translation is CASNNLRSQETQYF.

The table lists this clonotype with a few counts. J is TRBJ2-5 and V is TRBV24-1, with D possibly matching TRBD2 (5 bases). This CDR3 region has 13 residues. Germline loops: CDR1 KGHDR, CDR2 SFDVKD. V dropped 9 bases and J dropped 5 bases, with 15 bases sitting between them. CDR3 nucleotide sequence: TGTGCCACCGCCCCAGCGGCTTTGGAGACCCAGTACTTC. Translation gives CATAPAALETQYF.

V and J are TRBV6-2 or TRBV6-3 and TRBJ2-2; 11 bases align to TRBD2. Losses at the gene ends were 7 bases for V and 4 bases for J; bases not matched to a gene: 8. This CDR3 is 16 amino acids long. Germline-derived CDR1 and CDR2 are MNHEY and SVGEGT. The CDR3 here is CASKELAGAGTGELFF. The CDR3 DNA follows: TGTGCCAGCAAAGAACTAGCGGGAGCAGGCACCGGGGAGCTGTTTTTT.

This clonotype has a count of ten or more. The chain joins TRBV10-3 to TRBJ2-5; no reliable D call. In germline, CDR1 is ENHRY, CDR2 SYGVKD. Trimming removed 11 bases at V and 0 bases at J, with 25 bases between. This CDR3 is built from 17 residues. As DNA, the CDR3 is TGTGCCTCCGGCGTCGGCCCACAGAGTGACGACCAAGAGACCCAGTACTTC. Its translation is CASGVGPQSDDQETQYF.

This clonotype appeared a few times. The J gene is TRBJ2-6, the V gene TRBV6-1, with D perhaps TRBD1 (6 bases). CDR3 length equals 17 residues. From germline, CDR1 is MNHNS and CDR2 SASEGT. The V and J ends lost 8 bases and 0 bases respectively, with 17 bases between them. The CDR3: CASRTGRTVSGANVLTF. In DNA form, the CDR3 reads TGTGCCAGCCGGACCGGACGGACAGTCTCTGGGGCCAACGTCCTGACTTTC.

This clonotype was detected a few times. The DNA for the CDR3 is TGTGCCAGCAGCAAGGGACAGGGAACCGAATGTCATTTT. Protein: CASSKGQGTECHF. The chain recombines TRBV5-6 with TRBJ1-5, with TRBD1 matching over 9 bases. This CDR3 has 13 amino acids. Germline values: CDR1 SGHDT, CDR2 YYEEEE. V dropped 4 bases and J dropped 16; count of bases not matched to a gene: 12.

This clonotype was found many times. The V and J genes are TRBV5-1 and TRBJ2-6; D could derive from TRBD1 or TRBD2 (5 bases each). Between the trimmed V and J ends, which lost 4 bases and 1 base, there was a span of 9 bases. Germline CDR1 is SGHRS and CDR2 is YFSETQ. This CDR3 has 15 residues. The CDR3 sequence: CASSLRESGANVLTF. The CDR3 bases are TGCGCCAGCAGCCTCAGGGAGTCTGGGGCCAACGTCCTGACTTTC.

The V call is TRBV18, the J call TRBJ2-1, with 12 bases identical to TRBD1. CDR1 and CDR2 (germline): KGHSH, LQKENI. V gave up 4 bases and J gave up 14 bases; unmatched junction bases: 9. This CDR3 has 14 residues. The CDR3 protein is CASSRDRGRTNKFF. In nucleotides, the CDR3 is TGTGCCAGCTCACGGGACAGGGGGCGCACCAATAAGTTCTTC.

The chain carries TRBV6-5 and TRBJ1-4, with 8 bases aligning to TRBD1. Germline-derived CDR1 and CDR2 are MNHEY and SVGAGI. There are 15 residues in the CDR3. V dropped 4 bases and J dropped 7; count of bases not matched to a gene: 8. Here the CDR3 reads CASSSYRGRGEKLFF. In nucleotides, the CDR3 is TGTGCCAGCAGTTCCTACAGGGGGAGAGGTGAAAAACTGTTTTTT.

In its sample, this clonotype was seen a few times. The gene calls are TRBV6-5 and TRBJ1-1, with unresolved D. The ends were cut back, 5 bases at V and 3 bases at J, with 16 bases in the middle. The germline CDR1 and CDR2 sequences are MNHEY and SVGAGI. The CDR3 length is 15 residues. CDR3 region: CASSPRRGRHTEAFF. In DNA, the CDR3 is TGTGCCAGCAGTCCACGTCGAGGGCGTCACACTGAAGCTTTCTTT.

In its sample, this clonotype was seen a few times. The chain links TRBV6-5 to TRBJ1-3; 11 bases line up with TRBD1. The CDR3 covers 15 residues. V shed 5 bases and J 3 bases; nucleotides not matched to a gene: 3. Germline V gene sequence: CDR1 MNHEY, CDR2 SVGAGI. CDR3 region: CASSGDRGYGNTIYF. CDR3 in DNA: TGTGCCAGCAGTGGGGACAGGGGGTATGGAAACACCATATATTTT.

The CDR3 reads CASSLSLPGELFF. The CDR3 nucleotides read TGTGCCAGCAGTTTGTCTTTACCCGGGGAGCTGTTTTTT. The chain has TRBV12-3 or TRBV12-4 and TRBJ2-2; D ambiguous. The CDR3 covers 13 residues. V was clipped by 3 bases and J by 6 bases, with 8 bases between them.

This clonotype was detected a few times. This chain links TRBV6-5 with TRBJ2-1; 10 nucleotides align to TRBD2. The CDR3 runs to 15 residues. CDR1 and CDR2 from the germline V gene are MNHEY and SVGAGI. The ends lost 2 bases at V and 6 bases at J; junction bases unmatched: 4. The CDR3 DNA reads as TGTGCCAGCAGTTACACAAGCGGGAGGGTCAATGAGCAGTTCTTC. Encoded protein: CASSYTSGRVNEQFF.

This clonotype appeared a few times. The CDR3 reads CASSQGASGSPDTQYF. CDR3 DNA sequence: TGCGCCAGCAGCCAAGGGGCTAGCGGGAGTCCAGATACGCAGTATTTT. The chain has TRBV4-3 and TRBJ2-3, with 10 bases that match TRBD2. This CDR3 has 16 amino acids. Germline V CDR1 and CDR2: LGHNA, YSLEER. With V trimmed by 1 base and J by 4 bases, 5 bases remained unmatched.

The rearrangement uses TRBV11-2 and TRBJ1-6; D remains unclear. CDR1 SGHAT and CDR2 FQNNGV come from the germline V gene. The CDR3 has 16 residues. Deletions cut 5 bases from V and 9 bases from J, with 20 bases between. CDR3 region: CASSPLHGETGSPLHF. Here the CDR3 DNA reads TGTGCCAGCAGCCCTCTCCATGGGGAGACGGGTTCACCCCTCCACTTT.

Only a few counts were recorded for this clonotype. The CDR3: CASSKDSTGELFF. The DNA of the CDR3 is TGTGCCAGCAGCAAGGACAGCACCGGGGAGCTGTTTTTT. The gene calls are TRBV6-2 or TRBV6-3 and TRBJ2-2; a possible D gene is TRBD1 (6 bases). V was trimmed by 6 bases and J by 4 bases, leaving 9 bases between them. CDR3 length: 13 amino acids. Germline-derived CDR1 and CDR2 are MNHEY and SVGEGT.

The rearrangement uses TRBV7-2 and TRBJ1-1, with unresolved D. This CDR3 is built from 13 residues. Germline CDR1 is SGHTA and CDR2 is FQGNSA. Trimming removed 0 bases at V and 4 bases at J, with 6 bases between. The CDR3 coding sequence is TGTGCCAGCAGCTTAGCGTATGGCACTGAAGCTTTCTTT. Residues: CASSLAYGTEAFF.

The chain is built from TRBV5-6 and TRBJ2-1; D unclear. Germline V lookup: CDR1 SGHDT, CDR2 YYEEEE. Trimming took off 3 bases at V and 5 bases at J, with 15 bases between the two ends. This CDR3 has 15 amino acids. CDR3 nucleotides: TGTGCCAGCAGCTCTATTGTGTTTCCGGACAATGAGCAGTTCTTC. As protein: CASSSIVFPDNEQFF.

This sequence joins TRBV5-1 and TRBJ2-1; 12 bases are shared with TRBD1. J lost 4 bases, V lost 4 bases, and 3 bases had no gene match. The CDR3 runs 15 residues. Germline lookup yields CDR1 SGHRS and CDR2 YFSETQ. The DNA of the CDR3 is TGCGCCAGCAGCAGGGGACAGGGGGCATACAATGAGCAGTTCTTC. This encodes CASSRGQGAYNEQFF.

This clonotype occurred a few times. V is TRBV7-2 and J is TRBJ2-5; the match to TRBD2 covers 11 bases. J was trimmed by 5 bases and V by 4 bases; bases with no gene match: 9. This CDR3 comprises 16 residues. Germline values: CDR1 SGHTA, CDR2 FQGNSA. The CDR3 DNA is TGTGCCAGCAGCTCCAGTAGCGGGGGGGCCGGGGAGACCCAGTACTTC. Its protein is CASSSSSGGAGETQYF. The complete variable domain, with remaining parts taken from reference TRBV7-2 and TRBJ2-5, reads GAGVSQSPSNKVTEKGKDVELRCDPISGHTALYWYRQSLGQGLEFLIYFQGNSAPDKSGLPSDRFSAERTGGSVSTLTIQRTQQEDSAVYLCASSSSSGGAGETQYFGPGTRLLVL.

This clonotype was seen a handful of times. DNA for the CDR3: TGCGCCAGCAGCCGACAGCTACCTAATTCACCCCTCCACTTT. Translating it yields CASSRQLPNSPLHF. The chain carries TRBV4-1 and TRBJ1-6, with a possible D match to TRBD1 (5 bases). V lost 4 bases, J lost 6 bases, and 10 bases lay in between. This CDR3 is built from 14 residues. Germline V gene lookup returns CDR1 MGHRA and CDR2 YSYEKL.

This clonotype was recorded at least ten times. This rearrangement joins TRBV7-8 to TRBJ2-5; 14 bases line up with TRBD2. V shed 4 bases, J shed 5 bases, and the junction held 6 bases outside the gene matches. The germline gives CDR1 SGHVS, CDR2 FQNEAQ. The CDR3 runs to 16 residues. CDR3 nucleotides: TGTGCCAGCAGCTGGGGGACTAGCGGGAGTGGGGAGACCCAGTACTTC. Its protein product is CASSWGTSGSGETQYF.

The V call is TRBV12-3 or TRBV12-4, the J call TRBJ1-1; a weak D match, TRBD1 (5 bases). V lost 7 bases to trimming and J lost 1 base, with 10 bases between them. The CDR3 extends over 13 amino acids. The CDR3 bases are TGTGCCAGCACCCCGACAGCGAACACTGAAGCTTTCTTT. Translated: CASTPTANTEAFF.

This clonotype was seen a few times. The V gene is TRBV30, the J gene TRBJ2-7; D not certain. The CDR3 has 12 amino acids. V lost 3 bases and J lost 3, with 9 bases in between. Germline V gene lookup returns CDR1 GTSNPN and CDR2 SVGIG (reference sequence). CDR3 residues: CAWSQVGYEQYF. CDR3 nucleotides: TGTGCCTGGAGCCAGGTGGGCTACGAGCAGTACTTC.